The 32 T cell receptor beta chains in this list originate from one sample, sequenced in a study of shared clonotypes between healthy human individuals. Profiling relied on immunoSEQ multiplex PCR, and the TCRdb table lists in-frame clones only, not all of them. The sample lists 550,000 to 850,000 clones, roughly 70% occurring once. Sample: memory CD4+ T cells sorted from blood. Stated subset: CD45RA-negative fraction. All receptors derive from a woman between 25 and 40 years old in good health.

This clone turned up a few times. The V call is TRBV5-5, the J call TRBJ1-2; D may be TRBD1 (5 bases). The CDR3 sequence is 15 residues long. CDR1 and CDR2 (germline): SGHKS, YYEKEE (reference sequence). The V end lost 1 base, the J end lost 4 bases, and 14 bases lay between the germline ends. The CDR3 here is CASSLRAAQGYGYTF. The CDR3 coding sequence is TGTGCCAGCAGCTTGAGGGCTGCGCAGGGCTATGGCTACACCTTC. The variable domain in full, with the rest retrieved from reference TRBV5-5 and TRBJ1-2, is DAGVTQSPTHLIKTRGQQVTLRCSPISGHKSVSWYQQVLGQGPQFIFQYYEKEERGRGNFPDRFSARQFPNYSSELNVNALLLGDSALYLCASSLRAAQGYGYTFGSGTRLTVV.

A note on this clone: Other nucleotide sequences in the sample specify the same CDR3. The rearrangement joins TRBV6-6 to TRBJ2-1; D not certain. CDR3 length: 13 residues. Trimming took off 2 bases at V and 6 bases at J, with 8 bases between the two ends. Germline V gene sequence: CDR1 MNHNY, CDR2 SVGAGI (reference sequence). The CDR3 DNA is TGTGCCAGCAGTTACCCTGGCAGCAATGAGCAGTTCTTC. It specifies CASSYPGSNEQFF.

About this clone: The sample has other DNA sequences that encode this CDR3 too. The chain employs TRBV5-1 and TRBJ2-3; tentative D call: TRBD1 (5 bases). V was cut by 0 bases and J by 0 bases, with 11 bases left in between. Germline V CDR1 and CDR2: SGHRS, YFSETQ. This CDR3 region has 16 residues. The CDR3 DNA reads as TGCGCCAGCAGCTTGGCTCAGGGCCCCAGCACAGATACGCAGTATTTT. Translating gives CASSLAQGPSTDTQYF.

The CDR3 coding sequence is TGCGCCAGCAGTCTGACAGGTCGGGGTCAGCCCCAGCATTTT. It specifies CASSLTGRGQPQHF. This chain links TRBV10-2 with TRBJ1-5; D perhaps matches TRBD1 (6 bases). CDR3 length: 14 amino acids. The V gene's germline CDR1 is WSHSY and CDR2 SAAADI. The V and J ends lost 5 bases and 6 bases respectively, with 14 bases between them.

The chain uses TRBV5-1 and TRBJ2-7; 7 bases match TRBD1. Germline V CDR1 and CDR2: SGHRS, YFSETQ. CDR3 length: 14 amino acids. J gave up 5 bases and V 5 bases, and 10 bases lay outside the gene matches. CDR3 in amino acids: CASSSWTGVDEQYF. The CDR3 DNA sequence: TGCGCCAGCAGTTCGTGGACAGGCGTCGACGAGCAGTACTTC.

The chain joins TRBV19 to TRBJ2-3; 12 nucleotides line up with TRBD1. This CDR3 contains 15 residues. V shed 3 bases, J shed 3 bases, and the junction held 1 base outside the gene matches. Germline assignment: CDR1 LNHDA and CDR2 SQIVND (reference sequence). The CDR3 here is CASSMGQGATDTQYF. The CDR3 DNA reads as TGTGCCAGTAGTATGGGACAGGGGGCGACAGATACGCAGTATTTT.

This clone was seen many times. The DNA for the CDR3 is TGTGCCAGCAGTTTCTTAACAGGGGGGAACTATGGCTACACCTTC. It codes for CASSFLTGGNYGYTF. The J gene is TRBJ1-2, the V gene TRBV27, with 8 positions matching TRBD1. There are 15 residues in the CDR3. J gave up 2 bases and V 3 bases, and 5 bases lay outside the gene matches. Germline CDR1 and CDR2: MNHEY and SMNVEV (reference sequence).

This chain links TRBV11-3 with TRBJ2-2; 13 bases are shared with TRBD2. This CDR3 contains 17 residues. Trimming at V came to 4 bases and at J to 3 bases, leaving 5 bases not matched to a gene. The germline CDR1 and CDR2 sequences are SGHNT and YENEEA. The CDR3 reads CASSSGGLAGDTGELFF. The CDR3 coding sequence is TGTGCCAGCAGCTCCGGTGGACTAGCGGGAGACACCGGGGAGCTGTTTTTT. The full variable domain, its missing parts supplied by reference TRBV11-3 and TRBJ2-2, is EAGVVQSPRYKIIEKKQPVAFWCNPISGHNTLYWYLQNLGQGPELLIRYENEEAVDDSQLPKDRFSAERLKGVDSTLKIQPAELGDSAVYLCASSSGGLAGDTGELFFGEGSRLTVL.

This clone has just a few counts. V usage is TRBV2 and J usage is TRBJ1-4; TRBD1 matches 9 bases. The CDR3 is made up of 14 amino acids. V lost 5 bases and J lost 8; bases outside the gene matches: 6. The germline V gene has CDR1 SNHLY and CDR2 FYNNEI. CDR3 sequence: CASSNRDRAEKLFF. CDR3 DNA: TGTGCCAGCAGTAACCGGGACAGGGCGGAAAAACTGTTTTTT.

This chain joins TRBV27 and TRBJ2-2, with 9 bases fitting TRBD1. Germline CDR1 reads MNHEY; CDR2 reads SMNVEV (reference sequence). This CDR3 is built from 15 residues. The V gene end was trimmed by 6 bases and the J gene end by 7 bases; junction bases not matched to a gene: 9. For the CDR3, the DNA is TGTGCCAGCAGGGGGACAGGGAGGGTGGACGGGGAGCTGTTTTTT. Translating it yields CASRGTGRVDGELFF.

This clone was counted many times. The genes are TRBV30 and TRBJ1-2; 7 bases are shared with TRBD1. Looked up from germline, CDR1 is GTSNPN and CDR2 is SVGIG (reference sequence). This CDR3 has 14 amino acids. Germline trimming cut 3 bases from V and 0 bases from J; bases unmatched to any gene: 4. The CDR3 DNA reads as TGTGCCTGGAGGGGACAGACCTCTAACTATGGCTACACCTTC. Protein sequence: CAWRGQTSNYGYTF.

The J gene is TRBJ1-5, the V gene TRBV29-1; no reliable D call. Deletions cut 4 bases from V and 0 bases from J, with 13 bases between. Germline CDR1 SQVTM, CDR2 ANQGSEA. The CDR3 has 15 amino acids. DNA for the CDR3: TGCAGCGTTGTTAGTTCCATTGATAGCAATCAGCCCCAGCATTTT. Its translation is CSVVSSIDSNQPQHF.

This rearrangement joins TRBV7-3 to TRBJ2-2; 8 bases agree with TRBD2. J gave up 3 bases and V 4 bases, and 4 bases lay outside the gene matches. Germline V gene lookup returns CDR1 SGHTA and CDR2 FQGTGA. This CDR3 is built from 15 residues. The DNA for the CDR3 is TGTGCCAGCAGCTCGACTAGCGCCTACACCGGGGAGCTGTTTTTT. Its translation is CASSSTSAYTGELFF.

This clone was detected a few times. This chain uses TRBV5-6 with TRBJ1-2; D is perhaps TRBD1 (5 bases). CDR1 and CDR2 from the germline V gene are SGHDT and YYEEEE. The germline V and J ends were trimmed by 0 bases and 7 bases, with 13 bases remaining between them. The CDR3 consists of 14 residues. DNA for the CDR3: TGTGCCAGCAGCTTGGAACGGTTGGGGGGTGGCTACACCTTC. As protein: CASSLERLGGGYTF.

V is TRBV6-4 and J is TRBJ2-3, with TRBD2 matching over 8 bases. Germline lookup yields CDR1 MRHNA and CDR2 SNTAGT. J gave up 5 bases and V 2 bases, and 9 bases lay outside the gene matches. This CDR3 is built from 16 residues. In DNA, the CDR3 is TGTGCCAGCAGTGACCGAGCGGGAGCTGATGTAGATACGCAGTATTTT. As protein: CASSDRAGADVDTQYF.

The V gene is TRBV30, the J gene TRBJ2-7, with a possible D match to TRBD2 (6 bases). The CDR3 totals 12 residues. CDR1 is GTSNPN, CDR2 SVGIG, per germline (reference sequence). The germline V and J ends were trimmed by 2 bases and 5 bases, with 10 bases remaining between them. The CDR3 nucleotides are TGTGCCTGGAGTACTAGCTTCCACGAGCAGTACTTC. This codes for CAWSTSFHEQYF.

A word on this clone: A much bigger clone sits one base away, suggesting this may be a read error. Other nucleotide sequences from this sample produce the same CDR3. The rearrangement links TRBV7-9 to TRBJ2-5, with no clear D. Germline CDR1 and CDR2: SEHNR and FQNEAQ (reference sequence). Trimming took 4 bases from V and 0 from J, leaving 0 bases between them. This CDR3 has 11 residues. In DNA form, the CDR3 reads TGTGCCAGCAGCTACCAAGAGACCCAGTACTTC. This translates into CASSYQETQYF.

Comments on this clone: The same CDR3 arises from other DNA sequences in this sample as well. The CDR3, as DNA: TGTGCCAGCAGGGACAGGAACTATGGCTACACCTTC. Translating gives CASRDRNYGYTF. The chain recombines TRBV6-5 with TRBJ1-2, with 7 bases matching TRBD1. The CDR3 loop spans 12 amino acids. CDR1 is MNHEY, CDR2 SVGAGI, per germline. The V segment lost 6 bases and the J segment 2 bases; nucleotides outside the gene matches: 0.

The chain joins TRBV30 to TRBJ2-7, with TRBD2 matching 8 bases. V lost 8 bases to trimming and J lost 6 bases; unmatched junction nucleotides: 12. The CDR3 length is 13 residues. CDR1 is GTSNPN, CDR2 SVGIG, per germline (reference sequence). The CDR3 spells CARSGTGGREQYF. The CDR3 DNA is TGTGCCCGGTCCGGGACGGGAGGGCGCGAGCAGTACTTC.

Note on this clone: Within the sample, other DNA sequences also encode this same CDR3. The CDR3: CATSRDRDSLYEQYF. The CDR3 region has the DNA TGTGCCACCAGCAGAGATCGGGACAGCCTTTACGAGCAGTACTTC. The chain uses TRBV15 and TRBJ2-7, with 7 bases fitting TRBD1. Germline-derived CDR1 and CDR2 are LNHNV and YYDKDF (reference sequence). V shed 0 bases and J 4 bases; nucleotides not matched to a gene: 6. This CDR3 is built from 15 residues.

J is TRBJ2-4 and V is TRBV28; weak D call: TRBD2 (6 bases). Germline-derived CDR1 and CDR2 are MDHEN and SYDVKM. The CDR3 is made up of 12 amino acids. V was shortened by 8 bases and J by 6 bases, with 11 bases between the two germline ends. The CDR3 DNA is TGTGCCAGCCGGGACTCCCTAAACATTCAGTACTTC. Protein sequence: CASRDSLNIQYF.

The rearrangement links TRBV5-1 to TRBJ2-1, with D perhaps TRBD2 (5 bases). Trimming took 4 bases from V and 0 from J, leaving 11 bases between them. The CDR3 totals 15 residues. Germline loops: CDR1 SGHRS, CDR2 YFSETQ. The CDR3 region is CASSPGLSSYNEQFF. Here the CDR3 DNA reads TGCGCCAGCAGCCCCGGACTGAGCTCCTACAATGAGCAGTTCTTC.

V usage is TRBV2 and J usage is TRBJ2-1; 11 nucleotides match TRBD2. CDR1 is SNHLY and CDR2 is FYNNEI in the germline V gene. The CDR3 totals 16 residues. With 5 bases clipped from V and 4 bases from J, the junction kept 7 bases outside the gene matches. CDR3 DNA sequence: TGTGCCAGCAGTCCAACTAGCGGGAGCCAATACAATGAGCAGTTCTTC. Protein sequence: CASSPTSGSQYNEQFF.

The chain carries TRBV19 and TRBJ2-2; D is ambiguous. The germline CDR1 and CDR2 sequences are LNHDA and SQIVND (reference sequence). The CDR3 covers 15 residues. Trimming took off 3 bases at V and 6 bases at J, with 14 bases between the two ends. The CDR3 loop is CASSMEQYASGELFF. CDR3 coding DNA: TGTGCCAGTAGTATGGAACAGTATGCTTCCGGGGAGCTGTTTTTT.

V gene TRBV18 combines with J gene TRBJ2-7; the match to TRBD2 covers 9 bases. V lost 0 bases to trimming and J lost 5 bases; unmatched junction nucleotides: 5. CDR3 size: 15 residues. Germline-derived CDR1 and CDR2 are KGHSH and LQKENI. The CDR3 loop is CASSPPLAGLNEQYF. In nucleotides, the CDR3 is TGTGCCAGCTCACCACCCCTAGCGGGACTCAACGAGCAGTACTTC.

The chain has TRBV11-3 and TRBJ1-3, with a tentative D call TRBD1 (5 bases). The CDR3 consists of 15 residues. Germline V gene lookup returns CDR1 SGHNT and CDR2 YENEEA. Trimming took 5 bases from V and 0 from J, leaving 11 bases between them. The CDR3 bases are TGTGCCAGCAGCGAAGGGACCCACTCTGGAAACACCATATATTTT. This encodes CASSEGTHSGNTIYF. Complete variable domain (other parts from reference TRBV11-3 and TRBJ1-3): EAGVVQSPRYKIIEKKQPVAFWCNPISGHNTLYWYLQNLGQGPELLIRYENEEAVDDSQLPKDRFSAERLKGVDSTLKIQPAELGDSAVYLCASSEGTHSGNTIYFGEGSWLTVV.

CDR3 residues: CASSFVVLAAREQFF. The CDR3 DNA is TGTGCCAGCAGCTTTGTAGTGCTAGCGGCCCGTGAGCAGTTCTTC. The genes are TRBV7-3 and TRBJ2-1; 7 positions match TRBD2. The junction had 11 bases not matched to a gene; V was cut back by 3 bases and J by 9 bases. Per germline, CDR1 SGHTA and CDR2 FQGTGA. The CDR3 covers 15 residues.

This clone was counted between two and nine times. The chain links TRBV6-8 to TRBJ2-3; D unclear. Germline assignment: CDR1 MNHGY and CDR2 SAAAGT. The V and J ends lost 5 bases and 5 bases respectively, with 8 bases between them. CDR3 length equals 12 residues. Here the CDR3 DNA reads TGTGCCAGCAGTAGCACAGTAGATACGCAGTATTTT. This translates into CASSSTVDTQYF.

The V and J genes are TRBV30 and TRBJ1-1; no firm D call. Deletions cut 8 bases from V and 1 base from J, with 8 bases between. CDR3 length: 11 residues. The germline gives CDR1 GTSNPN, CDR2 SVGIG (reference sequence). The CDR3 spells CALIRNTEAFF. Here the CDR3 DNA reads TGTGCCCTGATACGGAACACTGAAGCTTTCTTT.

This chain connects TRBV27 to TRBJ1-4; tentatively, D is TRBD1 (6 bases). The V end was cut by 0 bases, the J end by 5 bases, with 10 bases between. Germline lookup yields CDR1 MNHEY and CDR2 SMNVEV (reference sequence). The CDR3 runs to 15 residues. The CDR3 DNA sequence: TGTGCCAGCAGTTTATCTAACAGGGAGAATGAAAAACTGTTTTTT. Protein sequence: CASSLSNRENEKLFF. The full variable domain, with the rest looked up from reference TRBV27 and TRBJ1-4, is EAQVTQNPRYLITVTGKKLTVTCSQNMNHEYMSWYRQDPGLGLRQIYYSMNVEVTDKGDVPEGYKVSRKEKRNFPLILESPSPNQTSLYFCASSLSNRENEKLFFGSGTQLSVL.

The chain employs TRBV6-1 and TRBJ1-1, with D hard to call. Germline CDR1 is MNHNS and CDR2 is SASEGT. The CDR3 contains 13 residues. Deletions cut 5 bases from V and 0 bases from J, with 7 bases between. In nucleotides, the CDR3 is TGTGCCAGCAGTTCGGACGTGAACACTGAAGCTTTCTTT. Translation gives CASSSDVNTEAFF.

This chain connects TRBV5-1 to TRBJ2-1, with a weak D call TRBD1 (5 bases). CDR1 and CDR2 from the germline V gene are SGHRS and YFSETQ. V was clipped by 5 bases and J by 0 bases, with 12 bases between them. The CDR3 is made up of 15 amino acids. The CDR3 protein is CASRPQESSYNEQFF. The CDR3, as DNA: TGCGCCAGCAGACCACAGGAGAGCTCCTACAATGAGCAGTTCTTC.